This TCR beta chain was documented in a study of T-cell memory formation after mild COVID-19. TCRdb ran MiXCR on the 5' RACE reads and lists one entry per CDR3 protein. The repertoire holds some 57,000 distinct CDR3 sequences, with roughly an eighth as singletons. Trimming removed 3 bases at V and 2 bases at J, with 12 bases between. The length of the CDR3 is 15 residues. The germline V gene encodes CDR1 SGHTA and CDR2 FQGNSA. This clonotype has more than one count but fewer than ten. What was sequenced was PBMCs or a T cell subset sorted from them (not recorded which). V gene TRBV7-2 combines with J gene TRBJ2-3; either TRBD1 or TRBD2 may supply D (5 bases each). This TCR was recovered from a man between 18 and 35 years old who had mild COVID-19 (a few samples of this study predate the infection). Cell type and time point are not known. The chain's CDR3 is CASSFSRGLTDTQYF. In nucleotides, the CDR3 is TGTGCCAGCAGCTTCAGTCGGGGCCTCACAGATACGCAGTATTTT.